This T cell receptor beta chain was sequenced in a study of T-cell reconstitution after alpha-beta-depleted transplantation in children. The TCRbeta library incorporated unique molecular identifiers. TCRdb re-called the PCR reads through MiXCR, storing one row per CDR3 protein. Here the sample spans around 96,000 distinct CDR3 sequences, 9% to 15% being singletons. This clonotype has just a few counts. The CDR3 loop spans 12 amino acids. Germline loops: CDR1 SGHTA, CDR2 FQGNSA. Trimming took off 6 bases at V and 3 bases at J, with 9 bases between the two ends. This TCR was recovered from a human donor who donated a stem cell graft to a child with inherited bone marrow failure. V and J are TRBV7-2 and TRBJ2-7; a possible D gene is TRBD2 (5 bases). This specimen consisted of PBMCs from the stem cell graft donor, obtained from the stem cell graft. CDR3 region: CASSYRDYEQYF. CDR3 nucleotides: TGTGCCAGCAGTTATCGGGACTACGAGCAGTACTTC.